The T cell receptor (beta chain) under discussion was sequenced for a study of blood T cell repertoires in COVID-19. In the study overall: COVID-19 samples collected from the United States, Italy and Spain covered acute and convalescent phases. T cells, B-cell-depleted T cells, or PBMCs supplied cDNA or gDNA.

This CDR3 region has 14 residues. The germline V gene has CDR1 MGHDK and CDR2 SYGVNS. V dropped 3 bases and J dropped 6; count of bases not matched to a gene: 1. Sequencing was performed with immunoSEQ multiplex PCR; in TCRdb, only in-frame clones are kept and a portion is missing. Here the sample spans some 490,000 clones, over 75% being singletons. This chain joins TRBV25-1 and TRBJ1-6, with 8 bases identical to TRBD1. The TCR sequence derives from a human donor in a cohort sampled during active COVID-19. Sequencing input: peripheral blood. The chain's CDR3 is CASSEDRVNSPLHF. The CDR3, as DNA: TGTGCCAGCAGTGAGGACAGGGTTAATTCACCCCTCCACTTT.